This record looks at one TCR beta chain sequence and its context. As processed by the authors: Counts of nucleated cells, estimated from reference gene primer amplification, were obtained. The data were produced by immunoSEQ multiplex PCR, yet TCRdb's version contains in-frame clones alone and is incomplete. V and J calls and clone size are those listed in that table; D and trimming were worked out from the DNA. The data hold about 380,000 clones, with 90% observed a single time. This sample is part of a study of blood T cell repertoires in COVID-19. This TCR was sampled from a man younger than 30 with active or convalescent COVID-19. Specimen: peripheral blood.

The CDR3 DNA reads TGTGCCACCAGTGATCACAGGACCTTCGGGGAGCTGTTTTTT. Translation gives CATSDHRTFGELFF. V gene TRBV24-1 combines with J gene TRBJ2-2, with D tentatively TRBD1 (5 bases). Trimming took off 3 bases at V and 7 bases at J, with 11 bases between the two ends. The CDR3 is 14 residues long. Germline CDR1 and CDR2: KGHDR and SFDVKD.